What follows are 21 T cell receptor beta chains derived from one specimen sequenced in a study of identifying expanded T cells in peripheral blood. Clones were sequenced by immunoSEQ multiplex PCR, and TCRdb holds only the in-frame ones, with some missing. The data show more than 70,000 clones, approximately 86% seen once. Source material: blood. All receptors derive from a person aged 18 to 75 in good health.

This CDR3 reads CASSLEGSSYNSPLHF. CDR3 DNA: TGTGCCAGCAGCTTAGAAGGTAGCTCCTATAATTCACCCCTCCACTTT. The genes are TRBV11-3 and TRBJ1-6; no clear D gene. V dropped 0 bases and J dropped 0 bases, with 6 bases sitting between them. Germline V gives CDR1 SGHNT, CDR2 YENEEA. CDR3 length equals 16 residues.

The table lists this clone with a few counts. The CDR3 here is CASSFSRDGYTF. CDR3 in DNA: TGTGCCAGCAGCTTCTCCAGAGATGGCTACACCTTC. This chain links TRBV7-9 with TRBJ1-2; D gene ambiguous. CDR3 length: 12 residues. V was shortened by 3 bases and J by 6 bases, with 8 bases between the two germline ends. The V gene's germline CDR1 is SEHNR and CDR2 FQNEAQ (reference sequence).

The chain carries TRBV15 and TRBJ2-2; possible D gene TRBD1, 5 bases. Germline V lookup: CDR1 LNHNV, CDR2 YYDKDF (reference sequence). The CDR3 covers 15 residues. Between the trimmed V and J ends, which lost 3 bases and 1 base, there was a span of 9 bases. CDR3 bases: TGTGCCACCAGCAGGCGCCAGGGGAACACCGGGGAGCTGTTTTTT. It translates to CATSRRQGNTGELFF.

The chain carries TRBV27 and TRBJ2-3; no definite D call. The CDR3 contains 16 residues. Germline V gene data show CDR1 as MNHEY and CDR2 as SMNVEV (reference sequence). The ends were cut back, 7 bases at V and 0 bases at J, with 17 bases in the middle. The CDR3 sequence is CASTPLAPASTDTQYF. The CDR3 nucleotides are TGTGCCAGCACCCCTCTCGCGCCTGCTAGCACAGATACGCAGTATTTT.

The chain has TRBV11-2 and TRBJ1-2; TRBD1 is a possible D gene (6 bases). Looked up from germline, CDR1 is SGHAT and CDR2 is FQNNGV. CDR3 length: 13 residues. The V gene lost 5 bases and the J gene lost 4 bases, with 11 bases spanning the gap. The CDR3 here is CASSPDRTYGYTF. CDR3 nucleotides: TGTGCCAGCAGCCCCGACAGGACCTATGGCTACACCTTC. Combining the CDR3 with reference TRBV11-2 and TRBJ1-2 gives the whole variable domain EAGVAQSPRYKIIEKRQSVAFWCNPISGHATLYWYQQILGQGPKLLIQFQNNGVVDDSQLPKDRFSAERLKGVDSTLKIQPAKLEDSAVYLCASSPDRTYGYTFGSGTRLTVV.

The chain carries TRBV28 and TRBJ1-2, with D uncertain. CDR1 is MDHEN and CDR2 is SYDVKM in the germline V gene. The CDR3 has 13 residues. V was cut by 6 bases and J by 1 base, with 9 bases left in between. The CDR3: CASRRTVNYGYTF. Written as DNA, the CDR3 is TGTGCCAGCAGGCGAACAGTTAACTATGGCTACACCTTC.

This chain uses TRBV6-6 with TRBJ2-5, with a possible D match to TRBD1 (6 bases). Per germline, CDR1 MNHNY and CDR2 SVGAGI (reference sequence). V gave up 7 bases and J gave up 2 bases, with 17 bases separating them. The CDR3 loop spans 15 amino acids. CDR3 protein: CASIPGPGVQETQYF. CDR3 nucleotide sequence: TGTGCCAGCATCCCCGGCCCAGGGGTTCAAGAGACCCAGTACTTC.

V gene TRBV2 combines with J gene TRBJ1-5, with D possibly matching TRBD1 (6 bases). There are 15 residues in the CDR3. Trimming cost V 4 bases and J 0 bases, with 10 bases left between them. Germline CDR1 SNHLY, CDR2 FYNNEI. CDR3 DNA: TGTGCCAGCAGTGCGGGACATTTTAGCAATCAGCCCCAGCATTTT. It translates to CASSAGHFSNQPQHF.

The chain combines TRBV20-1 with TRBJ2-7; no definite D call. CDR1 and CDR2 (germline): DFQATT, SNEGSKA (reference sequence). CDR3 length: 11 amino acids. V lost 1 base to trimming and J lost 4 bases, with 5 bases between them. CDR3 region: CSARVGYEQYF. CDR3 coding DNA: TGCAGTGCTAGAGTAGGGTACGAGCAGTACTTC.

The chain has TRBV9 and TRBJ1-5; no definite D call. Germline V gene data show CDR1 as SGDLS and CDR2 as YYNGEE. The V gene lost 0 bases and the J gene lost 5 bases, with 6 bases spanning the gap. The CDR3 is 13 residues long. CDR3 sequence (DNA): TGTGCCAGCAGCGTAGCCGGGGATCAGCCCCAGCATTTT. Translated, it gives CASSVAGDQPQHF.

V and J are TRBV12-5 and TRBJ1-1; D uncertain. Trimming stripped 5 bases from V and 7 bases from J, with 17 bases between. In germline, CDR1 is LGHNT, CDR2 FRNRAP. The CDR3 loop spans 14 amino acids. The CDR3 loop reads CASGPVDEGGEAFF. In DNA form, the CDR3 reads TGTGCTAGTGGTCCAGTCGACGAGGGAGGTGAAGCTTTCTTT. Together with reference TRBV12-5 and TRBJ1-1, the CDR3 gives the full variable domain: DARVTQTPRHKVTEMGQEVTMRCQPILGHNTVFWYRQTMMQGLELLAYFRNRAPLDDSGMPKDRFSAEMPDATLATLKIQPSEPRDSAVYFCASGPVDEGGEAFFGQGTRLTVV.

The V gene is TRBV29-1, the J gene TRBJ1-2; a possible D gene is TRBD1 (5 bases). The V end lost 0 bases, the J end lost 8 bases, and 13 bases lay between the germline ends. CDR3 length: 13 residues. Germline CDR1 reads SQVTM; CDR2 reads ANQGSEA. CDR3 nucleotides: TGCAGCGTTGAAGATACTCAGGGATACGGCTACACCTTC. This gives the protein CSVEDTQGYGYTF.

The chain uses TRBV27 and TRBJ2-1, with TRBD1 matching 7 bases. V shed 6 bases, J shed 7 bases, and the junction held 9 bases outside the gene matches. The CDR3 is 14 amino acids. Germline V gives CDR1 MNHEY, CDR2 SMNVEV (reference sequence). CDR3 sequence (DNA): TGTGCCAGCAGCCTACAGGGGTTCGGGAATGAGCAGTTCTTC. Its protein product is CASSLQGFGNEQFF.

CDR3 region: CASSQSIRAFSSYEQYF. The CDR3 DNA is TGCGCCAGCAGTCAATCGATCCGGGCTTTCAGCTCCTACGAGCAGTACTTC. The chain recombines TRBV23-1 with TRBJ2-7; the D is unclear. TRBV23-1 is identified as an open reading frame with a role that is uncertain. This CDR3 is built from 17 residues. Between the trimmed V and J ends, which lost 0 bases and 0 bases, there was a span of 15 bases.

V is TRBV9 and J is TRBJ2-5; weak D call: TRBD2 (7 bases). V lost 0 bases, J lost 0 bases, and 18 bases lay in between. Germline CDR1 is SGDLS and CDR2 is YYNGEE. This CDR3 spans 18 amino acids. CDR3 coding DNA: TGTGCCAGCAGCGTAGGGGCTAGCGGTAGGGGGTACCAAGAGACCCAGTACTTC. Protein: CASSVGASGRGYQETQYF.

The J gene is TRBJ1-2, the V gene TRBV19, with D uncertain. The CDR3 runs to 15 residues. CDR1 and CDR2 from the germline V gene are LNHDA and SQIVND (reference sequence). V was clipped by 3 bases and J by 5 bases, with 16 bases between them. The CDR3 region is CASSILEVARYGYTF. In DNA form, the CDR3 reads TGTGCCAGTAGTATCCTGGAGGTCGCGAGATATGGCTACACCTTC.

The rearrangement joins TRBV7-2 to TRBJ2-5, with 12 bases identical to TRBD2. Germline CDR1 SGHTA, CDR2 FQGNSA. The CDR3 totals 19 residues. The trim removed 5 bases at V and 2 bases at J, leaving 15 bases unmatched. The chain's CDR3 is CASSPPAGLAGGWQETQYF. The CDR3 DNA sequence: TGTGCCAGCAGCCCCCCCGCGGGGCTAGCGGGGGGGTGGCAAGAGACCCAGTACTTC.

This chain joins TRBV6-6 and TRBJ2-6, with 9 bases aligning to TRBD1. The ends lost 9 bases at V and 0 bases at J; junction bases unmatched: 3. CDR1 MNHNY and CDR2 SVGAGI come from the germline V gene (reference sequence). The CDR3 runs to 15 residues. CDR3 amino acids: CASGQGSSGANVLTF. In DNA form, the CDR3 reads TGTGCCAGTGGACAGGGGAGCTCTGGGGCCAACGTCCTGACTTTC.

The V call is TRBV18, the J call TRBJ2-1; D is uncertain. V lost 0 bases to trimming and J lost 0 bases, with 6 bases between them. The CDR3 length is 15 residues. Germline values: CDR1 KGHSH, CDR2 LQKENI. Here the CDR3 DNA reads TGTGCCAGCTCACCACCAGCCAGCTCCTACAATGAGCAGTTCTTC. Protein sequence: CASSPPASSYNEQFF. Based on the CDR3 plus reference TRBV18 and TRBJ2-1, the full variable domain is NAGVMQNPRHLVRRRGQEARLRCSPMKGHSHVYWYRQLPEEGLKFMVYLQKENIIDESGMPKERFSAEFPKEGPSILRIQQVVRGDSAAYFCASSPPASSYNEQFFGPGTRLTVL.

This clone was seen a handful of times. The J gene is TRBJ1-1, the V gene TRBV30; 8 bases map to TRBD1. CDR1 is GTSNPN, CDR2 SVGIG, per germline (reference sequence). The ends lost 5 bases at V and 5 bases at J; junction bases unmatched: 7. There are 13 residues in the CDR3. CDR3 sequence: CAWGRNRGTEAFF. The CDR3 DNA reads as TGTGCCTGGGGGCGAAACAGGGGGACTGAAGCTTTCTTT.

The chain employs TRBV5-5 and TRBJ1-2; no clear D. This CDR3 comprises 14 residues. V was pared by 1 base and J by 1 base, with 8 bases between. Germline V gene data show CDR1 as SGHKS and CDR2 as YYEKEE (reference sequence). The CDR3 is CASSLSRLNYGYTF. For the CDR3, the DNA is TGTGCCAGCAGCTTGAGTAGGCTTAACTATGGCTACACCTTC. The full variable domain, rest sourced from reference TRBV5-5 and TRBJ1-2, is DAGVTQSPTHLIKTRGQQVTLRCSPISGHKSVSWYQQVLGQGPQFIFQYYEKEERGRGNFPDRFSARQFPNYSSELNVNALLLGDSALYLCASSLSRLNYGYTFGSGTRLTVV.